These 10 T cell receptor beta chains originate from one sample sequenced in a study of identifying expanded T cells in peripheral blood. Clones were sequenced by immunoSEQ multiplex PCR, and TCRdb holds only the in-frame ones, with some missing. The sample has 75,000 to 90,000 clones, around nine tenths seen once; the top ten hold approximately 7%. Sample: blood. These receptor sequences come from a person between 18 and 75 years old in good health.

J is TRBJ1-3 and V is TRBV6-5; D is unclear. The CDR3 has 15 residues. Germline V gene lookup returns CDR1 MNHEY and CDR2 SVGAGI. Trimming stripped 0 bases from V and 7 bases from J, with 13 bases between. The CDR3 spells CASSYSTSKSNTIYF. The DNA for the CDR3 is TGTGCCAGCAGTTACTCCACCTCAAAATCGAACACCATATATTTT.

J is TRBJ1-3 and V is TRBV5-1, with 7 bases matching TRBD1. Germline V gene lookup returns CDR1 SGHRS and CDR2 YFSETQ. V lost 4 bases, J lost 2 bases, and 6 bases stayed unmatched. The CDR3 spans 15 residues. Here the CDR3 reads CASSPTGTAGNTIYF. DNA of the CDR3: TGCGCCAGCAGCCCAACCGGGACAGCTGGAAACACCATATATTTT.

The chain employs TRBV6-5 and TRBJ1-1, with TRBD1 identical over 8 bases. The ends lost 10 bases at V and 2 bases at J; junction bases unmatched: 6. The CDR3 consists of 13 residues. CDR1 and CDR2 from the germline V gene are MNHEY and SVGAGI. In DNA, the CDR3 is TGTGCCACCACAGGGGGAGGAAACACTGAAGCTTTCTTT. Protein sequence: CATTGGGNTEAFF.

This chain links TRBV30 with TRBJ1-5, with a tentative D call TRBD1 (5 bases). The ends were cut back, 5 bases at V and 7 bases at J, with 18 bases in the middle. This CDR3 is 14 amino acids long. Per the germline V gene, CDR1 is GTSNPN and CDR2 is SVGIG (reference sequence). The CDR3 region is CAWATGTAEQPQHF. The CDR3 region has the DNA TGTGCCTGGGCCACCGGGACCGCCGAGCAGCCCCAGCATTTT.

The V and J genes are TRBV30 and TRBJ2-5; D call uncertain. Germline V gene lookup returns CDR1 GTSNPN and CDR2 SVGIG (reference sequence). Trimming took 4 bases from V and 3 from J, leaving 21 bases between them. The CDR3 has 16 amino acids. The CDR3 is CAWTGITPESEETQYF. CDR3 DNA: TGTGCCTGGACGGGCATAACCCCCGAGAGTGAAGAGACCCAGTACTTC.

The rearrangement joins TRBV30 to TRBJ1-3; unclear D gene. V dropped 0 bases and J dropped 0 bases, with 3 bases sitting between them. The germline V gene has CDR1 GTSNPN and CDR2 SVGIG (reference sequence). The CDR3 has 13 residues. CDR3 in amino acids: CAWSVGSGNTIYF. The CDR3 DNA reads TGTGCCTGGAGTGTAGGCTCTGGAAACACCATATATTTT.

With respect to this clone: One end of the junction fails to match germline, which may point to a read error. This chain links TRBV5-1 with TRBJ2-5; 7 bases fit TRBD1. This CDR3 region has 15 residues. Per the germline V gene, CDR1 is SGHRS and CDR2 is YFSETQ. The CDR3 spells CASRLGDSYQETQYF. The CDR3, as DNA: TGCGCCAGCAGATTGGGGGACAGTTACCAAGAGACCCAGTACTTC.

V and J are TRBV6-6 and TRBJ1-1, with a possible D match to TRBD1 (6 bases). Trimming took 0 bases from V and 5 from J, leaving 10 bases between them. This CDR3 contains 14 residues. The germline V gene encodes CDR1 MNHNY and CDR2 SVGAGI (reference sequence). This chain's CDR3 is CASSYSGGGTEAFF. In nucleotides, the CDR3 is TGTGCCAGCAGTTACTCCGGAGGGGGAACTGAAGCTTTCTTT.

The chain combines TRBV19 with TRBJ1-2; D remains unclear. The V gene's germline CDR1 is LNHDA and CDR2 SQIVND (reference sequence). CDR3 length: 15 residues. Between the trimmed V and J ends, which lost 5 bases and 3 bases, there was a span of 16 bases. CDR3 sequence reads: CASSLYLAADYGYTF. CDR3 DNA: TGTGCCAGTAGTCTTTATCTGGCCGCGGACTATGGCTACACCTTC.

The V and J genes are TRBV6-5 and TRBJ2-6; no reliable D call. The CDR3 consists of 16 residues. Trimming stripped 0 bases from V and 0 bases from J, with 6 bases between. Germline CDR1 MNHEY, CDR2 SVGAGI. In nucleotides, the CDR3 is TGTGCCAGCAGTTACTCGAAATTCTCTGGGGCCAACGTCCTGACTTTC. Translating gives CASSYSKFSGANVLTF.